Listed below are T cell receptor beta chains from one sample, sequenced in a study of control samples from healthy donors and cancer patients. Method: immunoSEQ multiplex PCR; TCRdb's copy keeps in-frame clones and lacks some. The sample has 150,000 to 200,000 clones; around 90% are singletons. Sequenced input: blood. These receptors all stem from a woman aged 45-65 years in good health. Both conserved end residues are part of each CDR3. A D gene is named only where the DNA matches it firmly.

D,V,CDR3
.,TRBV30,CAWSAPRRRINNEKLFF
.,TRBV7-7,CASAEAQYNEQFF
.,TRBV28,CASSSQAVAIYF
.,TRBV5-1,CASSFQGTEAFF
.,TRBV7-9,CAGGQANSYNSPLHF
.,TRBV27,CASTPFGGTEAFF
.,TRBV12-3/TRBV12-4,CASSRLMNTEAFF
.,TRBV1,CTSSQGDRNYEQYF
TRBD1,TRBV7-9,CASSSTGTGNQPQHF
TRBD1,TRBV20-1,CSASRQGLGTDTQYF
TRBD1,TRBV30,CAWIDREIDEQYF
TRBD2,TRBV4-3,CASSQITSGRGNEQFF
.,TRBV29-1,CSVMTASGNTIYF
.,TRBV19,CASSIKGLRAQPQHF
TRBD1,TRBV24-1,CATSKEGGQGKQPQHF
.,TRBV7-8,CASSLGQGRTDTQYF
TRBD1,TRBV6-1,CASRDRAYEQYF
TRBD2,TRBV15,CATSILAGGQETQYF
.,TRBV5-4,CASSLDQGNYGYTF
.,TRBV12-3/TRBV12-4,CASSSVKTGTQYF